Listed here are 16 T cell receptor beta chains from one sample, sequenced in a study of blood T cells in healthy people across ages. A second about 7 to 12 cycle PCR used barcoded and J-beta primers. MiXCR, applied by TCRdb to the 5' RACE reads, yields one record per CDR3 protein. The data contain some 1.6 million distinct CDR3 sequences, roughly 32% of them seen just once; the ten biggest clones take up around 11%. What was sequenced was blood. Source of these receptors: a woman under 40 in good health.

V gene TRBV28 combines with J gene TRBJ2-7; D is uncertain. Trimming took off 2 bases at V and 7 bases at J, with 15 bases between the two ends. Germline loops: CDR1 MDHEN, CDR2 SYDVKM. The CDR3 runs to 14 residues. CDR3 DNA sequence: TGTGCCAGCAGTTTAAGAGGCATCGCCAGGGAGCAGTACTTC. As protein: CASSLRGIAREQYF.

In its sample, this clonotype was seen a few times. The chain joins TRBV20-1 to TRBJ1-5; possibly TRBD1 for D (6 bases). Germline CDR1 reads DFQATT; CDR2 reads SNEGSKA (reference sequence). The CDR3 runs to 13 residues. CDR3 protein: CSMWRGGDQPQHF. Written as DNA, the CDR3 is TGCAGCATGTGGAGGGGGGGGGATCAGCCCCAGCATTTT.

DNA for the CDR3: TGCGCCAGCAGCTTGGGGGACAGGGGCGACGAGCAGTACTTC. The encoded protein is CASSLGDRGDEQYF. The J gene is TRBJ2-7, the V gene TRBV5-1, with TRBD1 identical over 10 bases. The V gene end was trimmed by 0 bases and the J gene end by 5 bases; junction bases not matched to a gene: 2. CDR1 is SGHRS, CDR2 YFSETQ, per germline. The CDR3 runs 14 residues.

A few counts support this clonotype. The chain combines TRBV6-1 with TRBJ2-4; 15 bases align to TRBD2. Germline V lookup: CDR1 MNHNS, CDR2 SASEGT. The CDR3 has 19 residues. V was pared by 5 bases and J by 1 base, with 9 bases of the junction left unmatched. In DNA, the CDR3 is TGTGCCAGCAGTCCACCCGGGACTAGCGGGAGGAGGGCCAAAAACATTCAGTACTTC. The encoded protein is CASSPPGTSGRRAKNIQYF.

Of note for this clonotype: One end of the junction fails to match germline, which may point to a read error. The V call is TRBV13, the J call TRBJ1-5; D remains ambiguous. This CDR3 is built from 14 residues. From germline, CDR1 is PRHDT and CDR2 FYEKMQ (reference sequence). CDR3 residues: CAGRASGSNQPQHF. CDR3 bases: TGTGCCGGCAGAGCGTCGGGTAGCAATCAGCCCCAGCATTTT.

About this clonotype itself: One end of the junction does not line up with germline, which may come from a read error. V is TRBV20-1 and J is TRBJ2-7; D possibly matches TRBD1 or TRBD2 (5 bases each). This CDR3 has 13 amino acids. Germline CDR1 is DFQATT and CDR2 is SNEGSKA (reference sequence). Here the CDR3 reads CSASGGMGHERYF. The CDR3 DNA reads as TGCAGTGCTAGTGGGGGAATGGGCCACGAGCGGTACTTC.

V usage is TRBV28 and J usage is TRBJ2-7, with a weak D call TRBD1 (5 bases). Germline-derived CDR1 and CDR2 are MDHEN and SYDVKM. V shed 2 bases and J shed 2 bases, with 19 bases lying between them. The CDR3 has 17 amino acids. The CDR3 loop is CASSLPLSGAGTYEQYF. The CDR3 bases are TGTGCCAGCAGTTTACCCCTCAGTGGGGCAGGCACCTACGAGCAGTACTTC. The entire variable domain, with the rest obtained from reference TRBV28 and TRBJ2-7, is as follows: DVKVTQSSRYLVKRTGEKVFLECVQDMDHENMFWYRQDPGLGLRLIYFSYDVKMKEKGDIPEGYSVSREKKERFSLILESASTNQTSMYLCASSLPLSGAGTYEQYFGPGTRLTVT.

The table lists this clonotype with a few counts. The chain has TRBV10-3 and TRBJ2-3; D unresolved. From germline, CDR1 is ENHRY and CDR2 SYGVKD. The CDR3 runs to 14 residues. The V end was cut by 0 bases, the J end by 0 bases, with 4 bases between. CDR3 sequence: CAISESGSTDTQYF. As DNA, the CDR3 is TGTGCCATCAGTGAGTCCGGGAGCACAGATACGCAGTATTTT.

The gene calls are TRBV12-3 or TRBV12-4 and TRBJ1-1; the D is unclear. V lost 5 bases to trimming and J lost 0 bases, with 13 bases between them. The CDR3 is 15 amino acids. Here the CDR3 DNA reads TGTGCCAGCAGTCAACGACTCTTTATGAACACTGAAGCTTTCTTT. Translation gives CASSQRLFMNTEAFF.

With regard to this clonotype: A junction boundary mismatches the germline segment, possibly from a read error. Here the CDR3 DNA reads TGTGCCAGCAGCCTCGACAGGTCTAGCAATCGGCCCCAGCATTTT. Translation: CASSLDRSSNRPQHF. The chain is built from TRBV7-2 and TRBJ1-5; perhaps TRBD1 as D (6 bases). The CDR3 runs to 15 residues. From germline, CDR1 is SGHTA and CDR2 FQGNSA.

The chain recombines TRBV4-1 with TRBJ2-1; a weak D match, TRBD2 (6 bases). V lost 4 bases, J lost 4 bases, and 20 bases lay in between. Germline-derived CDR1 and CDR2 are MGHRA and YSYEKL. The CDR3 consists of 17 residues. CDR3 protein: CASSPRVTGTGYNEQFF. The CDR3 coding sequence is TGCGCCAGCAGCCCAAGGGTTACCGGGACTGGATACAATGAGCAGTTCTTC.

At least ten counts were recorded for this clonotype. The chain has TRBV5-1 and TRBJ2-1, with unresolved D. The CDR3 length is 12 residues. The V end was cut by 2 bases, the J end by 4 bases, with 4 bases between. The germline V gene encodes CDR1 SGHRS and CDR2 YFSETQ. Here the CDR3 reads CASSLQYNEQFF. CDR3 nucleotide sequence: TGCGCCAGCAGCTTACAGTACAATGAGCAGTTCTTC.

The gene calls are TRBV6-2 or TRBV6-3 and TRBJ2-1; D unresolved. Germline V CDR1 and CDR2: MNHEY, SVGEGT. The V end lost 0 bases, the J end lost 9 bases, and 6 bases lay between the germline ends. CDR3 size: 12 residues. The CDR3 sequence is CASSYSWVEQFF. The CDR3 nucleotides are TGTGCCAGCAGTTACTCATGGGTTGAGCAGTTCTTC.

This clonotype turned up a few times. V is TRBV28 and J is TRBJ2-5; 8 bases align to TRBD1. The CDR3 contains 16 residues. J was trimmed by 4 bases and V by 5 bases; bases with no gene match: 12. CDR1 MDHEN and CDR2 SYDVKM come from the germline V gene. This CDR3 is CASSTARQGIRETQYF. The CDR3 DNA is TGTGCCAGCAGTACAGCGCGACAGGGGATTCGAGAGACCCAGTACTTC.

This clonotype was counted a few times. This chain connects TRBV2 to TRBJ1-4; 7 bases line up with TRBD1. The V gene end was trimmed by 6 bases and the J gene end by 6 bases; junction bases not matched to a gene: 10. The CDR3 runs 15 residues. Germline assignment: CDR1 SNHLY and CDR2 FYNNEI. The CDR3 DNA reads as TGTGCCAGCAGCCCCACGACAGGGAAAGATGAAAAACTGTTTTTT. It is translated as CASSPTTGKDEKLFF.

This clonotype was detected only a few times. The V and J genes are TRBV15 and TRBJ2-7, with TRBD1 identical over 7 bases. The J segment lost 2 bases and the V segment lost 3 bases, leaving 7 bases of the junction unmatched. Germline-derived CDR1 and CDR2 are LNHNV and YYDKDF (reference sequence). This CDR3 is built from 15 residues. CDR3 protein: CATSSDRDRPYEQYF. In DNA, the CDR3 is TGTGCCACCAGCAGTGACAGGGACAGACCCTACGAGCAGTACTTC. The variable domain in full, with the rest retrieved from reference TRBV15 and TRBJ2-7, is DAMVIQNPRYQVTQFGKPVTLSCSQTLNHNVMYWYQQKSSQAPKLLFHYYDKDFNNEADTPDNFQSRRPNTSFCFLDIRSPGLGDTAMYLCATSSDRDRPYEQYFGPGTRLTVT.